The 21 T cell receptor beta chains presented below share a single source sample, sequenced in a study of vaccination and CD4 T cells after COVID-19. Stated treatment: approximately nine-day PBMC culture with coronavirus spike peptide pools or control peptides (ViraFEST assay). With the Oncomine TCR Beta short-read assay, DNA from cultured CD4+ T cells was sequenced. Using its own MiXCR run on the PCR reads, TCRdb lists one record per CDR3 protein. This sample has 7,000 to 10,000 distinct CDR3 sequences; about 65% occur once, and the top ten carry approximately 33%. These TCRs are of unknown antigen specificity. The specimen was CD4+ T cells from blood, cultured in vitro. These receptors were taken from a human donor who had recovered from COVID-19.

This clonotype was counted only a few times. CDR3: CSARDPKGSYGYTF. The CDR3 DNA sequence: TGCAGTGCTAGAGATCCAAAGGGTAGCTATGGCTACACCTTC. This chain uses TRBV20-1 with TRBJ1-2; D ambiguous. The CDR3 is made up of 14 amino acids. The ends were cut back, 0 bases at V and 4 bases at J, with 12 bases in the middle. Per the germline V gene, CDR1 is DFQATT and CDR2 is SNEGSKA (reference sequence).

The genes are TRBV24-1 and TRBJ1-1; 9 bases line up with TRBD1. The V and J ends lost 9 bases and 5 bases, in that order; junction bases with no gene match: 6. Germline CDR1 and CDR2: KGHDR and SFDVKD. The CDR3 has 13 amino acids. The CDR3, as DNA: TGTGCCACCGGGACAGGGCGAGGGACTGAAGCTTTCTTT. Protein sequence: CATGTGRGTEAFF.

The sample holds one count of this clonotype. This chain's CDR3 is CASSLEGRQPQHF. The CDR3 bases are TGTGCCAGCAGCTTGGAGGGCAGGCAGCCCCAGCATTTT. This rearrangement joins TRBV5-4 to TRBJ1-5; D call uncertain. Trimming stripped 0 bases from V and 7 bases from J, with 8 bases between. Per the germline V gene, CDR1 is SGHNT and CDR2 is YYREEE (reference sequence). The CDR3 runs 13 residues.

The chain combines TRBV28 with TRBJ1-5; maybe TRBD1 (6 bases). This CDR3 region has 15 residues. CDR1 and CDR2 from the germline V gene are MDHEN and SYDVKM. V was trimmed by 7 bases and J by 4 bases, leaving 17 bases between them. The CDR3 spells CASTRNRGGNQPQHF. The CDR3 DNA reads TGTGCCAGCACCCGAAATAGGGGGGGGAATCAGCCCCAGCATTTT.

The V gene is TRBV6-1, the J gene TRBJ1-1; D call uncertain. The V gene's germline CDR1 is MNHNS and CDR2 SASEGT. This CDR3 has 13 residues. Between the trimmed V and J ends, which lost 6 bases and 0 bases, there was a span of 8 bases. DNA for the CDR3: TGTGCCAGCAGACCAGCGATGAACACTGAAGCTTTCTTT. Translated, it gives CASRPAMNTEAFF.

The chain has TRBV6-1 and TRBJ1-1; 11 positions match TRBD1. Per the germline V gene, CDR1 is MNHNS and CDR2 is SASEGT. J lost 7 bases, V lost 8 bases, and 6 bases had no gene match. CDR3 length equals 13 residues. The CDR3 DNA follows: TGTGCCAGCCTTAGGACAGGGGGCAGTGAAGCTTTCTTT. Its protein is CASLRTGGSEAFF.

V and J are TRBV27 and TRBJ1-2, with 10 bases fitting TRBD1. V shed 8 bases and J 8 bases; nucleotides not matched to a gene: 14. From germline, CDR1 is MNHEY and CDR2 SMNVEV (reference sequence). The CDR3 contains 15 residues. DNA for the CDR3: TGTGCCAGCTGGGGGGGACAGGGGAATGTGGCCGGCTACACCTTC. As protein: CASWGGQGNVAGYTF.

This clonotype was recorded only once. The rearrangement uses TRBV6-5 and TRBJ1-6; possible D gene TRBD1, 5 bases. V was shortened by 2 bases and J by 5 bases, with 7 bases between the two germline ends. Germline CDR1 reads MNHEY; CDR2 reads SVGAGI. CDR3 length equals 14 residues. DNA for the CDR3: TGTGCCAGCAGTTACGAGACAGATAATTCACCCCTCCACTTT. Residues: CASSYETDNSPLHF.

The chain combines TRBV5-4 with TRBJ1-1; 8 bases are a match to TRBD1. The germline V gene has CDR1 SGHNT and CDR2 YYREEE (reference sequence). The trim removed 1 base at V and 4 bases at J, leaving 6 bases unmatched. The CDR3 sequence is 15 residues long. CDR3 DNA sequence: TGTGCCAGCAGCTTGAATGGACAGGGAAGCACTGAAGCTTTCTTT. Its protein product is CASSLNGQGSTEAFF.

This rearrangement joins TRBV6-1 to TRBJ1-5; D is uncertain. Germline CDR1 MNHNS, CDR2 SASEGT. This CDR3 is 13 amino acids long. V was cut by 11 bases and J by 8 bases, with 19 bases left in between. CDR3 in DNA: TGTGCCTCTAGGCGGCGGCCTGGGGAGCCCCAGCATTTT. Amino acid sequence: CASRRRPGEPQHF.

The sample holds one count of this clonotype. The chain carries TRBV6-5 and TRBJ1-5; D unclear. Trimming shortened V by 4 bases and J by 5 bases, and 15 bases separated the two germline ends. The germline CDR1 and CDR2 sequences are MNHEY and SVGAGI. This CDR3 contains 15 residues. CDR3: CASSSLRGTDQPQHF. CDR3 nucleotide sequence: TGTGCCAGCAGTTCCCTCCGGGGTACGGATCAGCCCCAGCATTTT.

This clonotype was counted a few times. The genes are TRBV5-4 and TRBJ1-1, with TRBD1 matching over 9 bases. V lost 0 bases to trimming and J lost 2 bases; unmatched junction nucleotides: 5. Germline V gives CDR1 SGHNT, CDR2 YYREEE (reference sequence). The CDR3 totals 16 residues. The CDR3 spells CASSLGQGVKNTEAFF. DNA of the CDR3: TGTGCCAGCAGCTTGGGACAGGGGGTCAAAAACACTGAAGCTTTCTTT.

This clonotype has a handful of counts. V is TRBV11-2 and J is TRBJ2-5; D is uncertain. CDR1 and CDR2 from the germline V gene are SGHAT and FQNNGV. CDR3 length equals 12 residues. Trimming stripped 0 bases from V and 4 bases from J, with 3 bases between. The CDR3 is CASSLDTETQYF. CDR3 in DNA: TGTGCCAGCAGCTTAGATACAGAGACCCAGTACTTC.

The CDR3 spells CASSEGWGSPLHF. In DNA, the CDR3 is TGCGCCAGCAGTGAGGGATGGGGTTCACCCCTCCACTTT. The V call is TRBV10-2, the J call TRBJ1-6; unclear D gene. Germline CDR1 WSHSY, CDR2 SAAADI. The V gene lost 2 bases and the J gene lost 9 bases, with 8 bases spanning the gap. CDR3 length: 13 residues.

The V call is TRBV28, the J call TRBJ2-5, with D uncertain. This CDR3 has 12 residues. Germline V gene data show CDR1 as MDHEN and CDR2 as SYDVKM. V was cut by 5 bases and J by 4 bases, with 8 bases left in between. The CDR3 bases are TGTGCCAGCAGTCCCATCAGAGAGACCCAGTACTTC. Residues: CASSPIRETQYF.

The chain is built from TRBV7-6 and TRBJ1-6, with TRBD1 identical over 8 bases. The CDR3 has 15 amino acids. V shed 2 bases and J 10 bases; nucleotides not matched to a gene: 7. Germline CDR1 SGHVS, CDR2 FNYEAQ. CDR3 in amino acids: CASSLYGQGESPLHF. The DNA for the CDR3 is TGTGCCAGCAGCTTATACGGACAGGGAGAATCACCCCTCCACTTT.

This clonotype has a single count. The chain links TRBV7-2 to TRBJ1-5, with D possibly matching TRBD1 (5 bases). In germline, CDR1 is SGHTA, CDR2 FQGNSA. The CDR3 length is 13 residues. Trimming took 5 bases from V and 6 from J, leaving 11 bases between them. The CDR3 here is CASSKDSIQPQHF. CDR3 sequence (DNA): TGTGCCAGCAGCAAAGACAGTATTCAGCCCCAGCATTTT.

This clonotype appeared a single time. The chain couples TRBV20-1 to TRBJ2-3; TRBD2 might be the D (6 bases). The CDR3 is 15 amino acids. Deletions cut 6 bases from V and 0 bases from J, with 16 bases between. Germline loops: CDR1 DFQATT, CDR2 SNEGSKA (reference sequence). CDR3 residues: CSASPYSGSTDTQYF. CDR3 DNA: TGCAGTGCCAGCCCATACAGCGGGAGCACAGATACGCAGTATTTT.

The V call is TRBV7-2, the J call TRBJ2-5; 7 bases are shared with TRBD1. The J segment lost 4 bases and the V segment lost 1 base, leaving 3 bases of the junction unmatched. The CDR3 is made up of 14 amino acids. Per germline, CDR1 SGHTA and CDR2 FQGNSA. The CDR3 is CASSLGNRGETQYF. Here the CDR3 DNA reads TGTGCCAGCAGCTTAGGGAACAGGGGAGAGACCCAGTACTTC.

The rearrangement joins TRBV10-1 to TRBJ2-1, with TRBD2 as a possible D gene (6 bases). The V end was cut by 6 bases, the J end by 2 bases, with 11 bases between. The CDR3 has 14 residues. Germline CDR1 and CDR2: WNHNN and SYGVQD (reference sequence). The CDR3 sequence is CASSPGGTYNEQFF. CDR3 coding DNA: TGCGCCAGCAGCCCTGGGGGGACCTACAATGAGCAGTTCTTC.

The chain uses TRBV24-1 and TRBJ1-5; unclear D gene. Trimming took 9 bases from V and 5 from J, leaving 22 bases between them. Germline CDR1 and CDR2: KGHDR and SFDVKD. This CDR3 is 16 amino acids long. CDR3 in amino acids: CATRALLGPSDQPQHF. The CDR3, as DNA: TGTGCCACCCGCGCCCTCCTAGGCCCATCGGATCAGCCCCAGCATTTT.